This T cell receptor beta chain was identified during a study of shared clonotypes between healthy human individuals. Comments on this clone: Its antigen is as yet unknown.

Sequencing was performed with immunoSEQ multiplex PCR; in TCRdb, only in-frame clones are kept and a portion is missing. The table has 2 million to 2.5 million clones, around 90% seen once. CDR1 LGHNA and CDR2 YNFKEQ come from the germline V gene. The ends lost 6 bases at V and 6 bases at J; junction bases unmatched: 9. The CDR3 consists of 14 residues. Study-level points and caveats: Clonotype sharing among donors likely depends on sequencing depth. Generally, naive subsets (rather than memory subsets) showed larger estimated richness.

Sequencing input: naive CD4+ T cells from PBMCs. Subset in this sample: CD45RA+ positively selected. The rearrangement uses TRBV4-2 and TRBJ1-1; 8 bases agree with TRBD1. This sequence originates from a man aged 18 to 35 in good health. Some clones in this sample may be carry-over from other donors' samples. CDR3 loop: CASRVSGGPPEAFF. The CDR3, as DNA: TGTGCCAGCAGAGTCTCAGGGGGCCCGCCTGAAGCTTTCTTT.